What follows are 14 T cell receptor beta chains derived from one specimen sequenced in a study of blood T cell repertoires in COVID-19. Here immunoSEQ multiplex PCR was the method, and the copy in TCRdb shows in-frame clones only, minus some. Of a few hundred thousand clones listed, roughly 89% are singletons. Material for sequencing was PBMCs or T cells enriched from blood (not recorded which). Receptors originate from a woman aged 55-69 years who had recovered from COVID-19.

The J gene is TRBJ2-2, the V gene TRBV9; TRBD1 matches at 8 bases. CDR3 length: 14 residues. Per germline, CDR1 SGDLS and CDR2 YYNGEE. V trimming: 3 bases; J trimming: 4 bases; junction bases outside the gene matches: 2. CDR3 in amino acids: CASSDRGITGELFF. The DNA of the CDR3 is TGTGCCAGCAGCGACAGGGGGATCACCGGGGAGCTGTTTTTT.

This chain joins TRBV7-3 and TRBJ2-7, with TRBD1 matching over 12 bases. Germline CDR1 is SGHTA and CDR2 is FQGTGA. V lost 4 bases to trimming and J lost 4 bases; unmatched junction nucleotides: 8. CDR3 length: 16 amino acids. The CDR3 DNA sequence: TGTGCCAGCAGCTCAGGGGGACAGGGGGCGAGTTACGAGCAGTACTTC. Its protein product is CASSSGGQGASYEQYF.

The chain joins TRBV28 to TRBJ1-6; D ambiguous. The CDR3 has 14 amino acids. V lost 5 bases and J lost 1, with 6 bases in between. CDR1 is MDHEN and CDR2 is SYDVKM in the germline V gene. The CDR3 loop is CASSARSYNSPLHF. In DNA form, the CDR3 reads TGTGCCAGCAGTGCCAGGTCCTATAATTCACCCCTCCACTTT.

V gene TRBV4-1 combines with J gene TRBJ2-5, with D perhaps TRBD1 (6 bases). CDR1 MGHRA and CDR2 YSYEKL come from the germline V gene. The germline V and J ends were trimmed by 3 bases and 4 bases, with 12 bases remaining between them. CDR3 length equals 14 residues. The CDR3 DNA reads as TGCGCCAGCAGCCATTCGACAGGAAGAGAGACCCAGTACTTC. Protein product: CASSHSTGRETQYF.

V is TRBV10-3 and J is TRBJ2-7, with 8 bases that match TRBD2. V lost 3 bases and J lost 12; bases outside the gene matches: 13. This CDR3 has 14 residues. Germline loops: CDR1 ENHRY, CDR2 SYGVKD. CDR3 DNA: TGTGCCATCAGTGATGACACTAGCGGTGTGTTTCTGTACTTC. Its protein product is CAISDDTSGVFLYF.

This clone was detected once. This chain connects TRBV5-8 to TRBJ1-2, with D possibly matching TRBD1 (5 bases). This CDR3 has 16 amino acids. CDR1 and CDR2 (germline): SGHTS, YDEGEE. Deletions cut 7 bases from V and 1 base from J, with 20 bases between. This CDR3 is CASGLLGTQFNYGYTF. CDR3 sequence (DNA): TGTGCCAGCGGTCTCCTCGGGACTCAATTTAACTATGGCTACACCTTC.

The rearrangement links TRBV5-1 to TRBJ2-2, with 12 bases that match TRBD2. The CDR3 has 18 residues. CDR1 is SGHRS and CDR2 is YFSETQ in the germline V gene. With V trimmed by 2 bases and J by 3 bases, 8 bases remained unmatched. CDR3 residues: CASSFEASGGADTGELFF. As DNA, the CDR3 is TGCGCCAGCAGCTTTGAGGCTAGCGGGGGGGCCGACACCGGGGAGCTGTTTTTT.

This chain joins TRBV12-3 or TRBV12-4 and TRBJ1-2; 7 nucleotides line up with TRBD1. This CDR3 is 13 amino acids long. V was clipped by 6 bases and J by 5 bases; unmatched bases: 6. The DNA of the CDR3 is TGTGCCAGCAGCATCAGGGGGGAATATGGCTACACCTTC. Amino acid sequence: CASSIRGEYGYTF.

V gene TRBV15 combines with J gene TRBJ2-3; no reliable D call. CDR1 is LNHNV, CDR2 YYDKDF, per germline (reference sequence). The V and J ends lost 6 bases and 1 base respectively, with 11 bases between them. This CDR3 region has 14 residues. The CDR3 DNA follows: TGTGCCACCAGAAAAGCGATTCGCACAGATACGCAGTATTTT. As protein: CATRKAIRTDTQYF.

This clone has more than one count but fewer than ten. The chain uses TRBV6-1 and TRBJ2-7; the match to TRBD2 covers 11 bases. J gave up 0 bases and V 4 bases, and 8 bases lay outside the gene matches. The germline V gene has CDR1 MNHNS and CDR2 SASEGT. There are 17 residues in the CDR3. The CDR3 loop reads CASSGPGLAVSSYEQYF. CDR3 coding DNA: TGTGCCAGCAGTGGACCGGGACTAGCGGTTAGCTCCTACGAGCAGTACTTC.

The CDR3 loop is CASSHTTESGELFF. The DNA for the CDR3 is TGTGCCAGCAGCCATACGACAGAGTCCGGGGAGCTGTTTTTT. The chain is built from TRBV7-2 and TRBJ2-2; D may be TRBD1 (5 bases). This CDR3 has 14 residues. CDR1 and CDR2 from the germline V gene are SGHTA and FQGNSA. Trimming removed 5 bases at V and 6 bases at J, with 13 bases between.

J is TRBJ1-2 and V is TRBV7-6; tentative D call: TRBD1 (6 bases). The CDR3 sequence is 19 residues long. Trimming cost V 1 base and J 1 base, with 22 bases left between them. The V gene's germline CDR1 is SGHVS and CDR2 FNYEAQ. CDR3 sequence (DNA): TGTGCCAGCAGCTTAGTGATTCAGGGGACCGAAGAGGGTAACTATGGCTACACCTTC. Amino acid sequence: CASSLVIQGTEEGNYGYTF. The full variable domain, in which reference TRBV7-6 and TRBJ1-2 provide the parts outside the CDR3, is GAGVSQSPRYKVTKRGQDVALRCDPISGHVSLYWYRQALGQGPEFLTYFNYEAQQDKSGLPNDRFSAERPEGSISTLTIQRTEQRDSAMYRCASSLVIQGTEEGNYGYTFGSGTRLTVV.

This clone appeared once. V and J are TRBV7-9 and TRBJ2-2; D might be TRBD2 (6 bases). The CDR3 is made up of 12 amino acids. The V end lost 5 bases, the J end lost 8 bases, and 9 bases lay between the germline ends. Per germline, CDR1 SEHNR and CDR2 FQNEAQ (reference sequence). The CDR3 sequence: CASSRGVGELFF. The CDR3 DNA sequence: TGTGCCAGCAGCCGCGGGGTTGGGGAGCTGTTTTTT.

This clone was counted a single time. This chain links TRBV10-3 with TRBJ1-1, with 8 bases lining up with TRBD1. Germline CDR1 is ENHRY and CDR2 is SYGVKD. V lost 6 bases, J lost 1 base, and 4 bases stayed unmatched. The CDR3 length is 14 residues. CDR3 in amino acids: CAISGTGKNTEAFF. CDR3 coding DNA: TGTGCCATCAGCGGGACAGGCAAGAACACTGAAGCTTTCTTT.